These 2 T cell receptor beta chains came from one sample sequenced in a study of blood T cells in healthy people across ages. It was with a sample-barcoded 5' primer and a J-beta primer mix that a second PCR of roughly 7 to 12 cycles was run. MiXCR was run by TCRdb on the 5' RACE reads, yielding one entry per CDR3 protein. The sample yields roughly 2 million distinct CDR3 sequences, less than 50% seen once. Sequenced material: blood. The origin of the receptors is a woman aged 40 to 49 in good health.

The V and J genes are TRBV20-1 and TRBJ2-3; 8 nucleotides match TRBD2. The V gene end was trimmed by 4 bases and the J gene end by 1 base; junction bases not matched to a gene: 4. Germline assignment: CDR1 DFQATT and CDR2 SNEGSKA (reference sequence). The CDR3 contains 14 residues. The DNA for the CDR3 is TGCAGTGCTATACGGCGGGGGGGCACAGATACGCAGTATTTT. Its protein is CSAIRRGGTDTQYF.

The chain is built from TRBV7-9 and TRBJ2-1; D is perhaps TRBD2 (5 bases). The ends were cut back, 1 base at V and 5 bases at J, with 12 bases in the middle. CDR1 and CDR2 (germline): SEHNR, FQNEAQ (reference sequence). The CDR3 loop spans 15 amino acids. The CDR3 nucleotides read TGTGCCAGCAGCTTAGGAGTTAGCGATCACAATGAGCAGTTCTTC. This sequence encodes CASSLGVSDHNEQFF.